Sequencing of this T cell receptor beta chain was carried out in a study of cytomegalovirus exposure and HLA in healthy donors. CDR3 length: 14 amino acids. The germline V gene encodes CDR1 SGDLS and CDR2 YYNGEE. A remark on this clone: Germline and junction disagree at one end, which may indicate a read error.

PCR used 60 Vbeta primers and 13 Jbeta primers. Generated by immunoSEQ multiplex PCR, the TCRdb table keeps only in-frame clones and is missing some. The sample consists of about 150,000 clones, more than 65% of them appearing once. The TCR originated in a man in his thirties or forties in good health and CMV-seropositive. Sequenced material: PBMCs. V usage is TRBV9 and J usage is TRBJ1-3; D remains unclear. CDR3 loop: CAGSVTYSGNTIYF. The CDR3 DNA sequence: TGTGCCGGCAGTGTCACATACTCTGGAAACACCATATATTTT.